This T cell receptor beta chain was profiled in a study of blood T cell repertoires in COVID-19. On the study more broadly: COVID-19 samples collected from the United States, Italy and Spain covered acute and convalescent phases. Sources were T cells, B-cell-depleted T cells, or PBMCs; the material itself was cDNA or gDNA.

CDR3 length: 12 residues. Unmatched junction bases numbered 4, after V lost 6 bases and J lost 7 bases. The germline V gene has CDR1 SQVTM and CDR2 ANQGSEA. Original processing methods: Estimated nucleated cell counts came from reference gene primer amplification. Measured with immunoSEQ multiplex PCR; TCRdb has only the in-frame clones, and not every one. The D gene and trimming were derived from the DNA, and the V and J assignments and clone size from that table. The data contain fewer than 500,000 clones, 81% of them singletons. The sample consisted of peripheral blood. The receptor was isolated from a human donor with acute or convalescent COVID-19. The donor label of this sample is uncertain. This chain joins TRBV29-1 and TRBJ1-4; 8 nucleotides match TRBD1. CDR3 region: CSVGQGIEKLFF. As DNA, the CDR3 is TGCAGCGTAGGACAGGGAATTGAAAAACTGTTTTTT.